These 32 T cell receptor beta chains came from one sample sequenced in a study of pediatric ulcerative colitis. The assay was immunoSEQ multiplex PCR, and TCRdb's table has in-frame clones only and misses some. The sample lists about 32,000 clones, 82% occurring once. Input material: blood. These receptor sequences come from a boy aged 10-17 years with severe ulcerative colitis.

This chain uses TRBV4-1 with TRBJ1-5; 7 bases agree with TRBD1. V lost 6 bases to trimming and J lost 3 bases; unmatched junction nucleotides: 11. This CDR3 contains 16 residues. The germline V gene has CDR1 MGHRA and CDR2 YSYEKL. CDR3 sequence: CASRARQGLTNQPQHF. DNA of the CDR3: TGCGCCAGCAGAGCGAGACAGGGCCTTACCAATCAGCCCCAGCATTTT.

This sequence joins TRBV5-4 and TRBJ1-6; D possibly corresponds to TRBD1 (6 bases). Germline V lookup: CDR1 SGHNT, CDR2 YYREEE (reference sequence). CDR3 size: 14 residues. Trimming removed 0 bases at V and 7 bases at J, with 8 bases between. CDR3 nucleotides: TGTGCCAGCAGCTTGGGGGGGCAAAATTCACCCCTCCACTTT. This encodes CASSLGGQNSPLHF.

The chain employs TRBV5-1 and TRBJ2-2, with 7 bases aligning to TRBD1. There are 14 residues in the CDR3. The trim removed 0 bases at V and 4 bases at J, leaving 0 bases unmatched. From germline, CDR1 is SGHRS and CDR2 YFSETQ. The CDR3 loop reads CASSLGQGTGELFF. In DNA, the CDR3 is TGCGCCAGCAGCTTGGGACAGGGCACCGGGGAGCTGTTTTTT.

DNA for the CDR3: TGTGCCAGCAGCAGGGGTGGCTACACCTTC. This codes for CASSRGGYTF. The rearrangement uses TRBV21-1 and TRBJ1-2. TRBV21-1 constitutes a pseudogene. CDR3 length: 10 residues.

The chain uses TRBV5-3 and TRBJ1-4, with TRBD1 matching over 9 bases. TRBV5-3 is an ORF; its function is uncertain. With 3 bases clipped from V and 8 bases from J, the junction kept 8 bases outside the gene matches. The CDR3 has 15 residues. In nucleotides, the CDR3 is TGTGCCAGAAGCTCCATCGGGACAGGGTCGGAAAAACTGTTTTTT. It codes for CARSSIGTGSEKLFF.

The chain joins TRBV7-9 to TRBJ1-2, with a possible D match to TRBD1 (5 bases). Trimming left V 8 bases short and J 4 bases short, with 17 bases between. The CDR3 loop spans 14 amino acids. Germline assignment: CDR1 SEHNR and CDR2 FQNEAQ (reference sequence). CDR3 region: CASQEDTESYGYTF. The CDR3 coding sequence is TGTGCCAGCCAGGAGGACACGGAGAGCTATGGCTACACCTTC. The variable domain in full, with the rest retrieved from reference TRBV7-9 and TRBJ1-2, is DTGVSQNPRHKITKRGQNVTFRCDPISEHNRLYWYRQTLGQGPEFLTYFQNEAQLEKSRLLSDRFSAERPKGSFSTLEIQRTEQGDSAMYLCASQEDTESYGYTFGSGTRLTVV.

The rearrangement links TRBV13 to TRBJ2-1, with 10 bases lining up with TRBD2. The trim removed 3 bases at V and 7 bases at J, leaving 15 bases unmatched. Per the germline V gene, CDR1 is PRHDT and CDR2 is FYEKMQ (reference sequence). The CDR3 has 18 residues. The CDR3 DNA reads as TGTGCCAGCAGCTTTTCACGGCGGCAAGCGGGAGGGAGGAATGAGCAGTTCTTC. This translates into CASSFSRRQAGGRNEQFF.

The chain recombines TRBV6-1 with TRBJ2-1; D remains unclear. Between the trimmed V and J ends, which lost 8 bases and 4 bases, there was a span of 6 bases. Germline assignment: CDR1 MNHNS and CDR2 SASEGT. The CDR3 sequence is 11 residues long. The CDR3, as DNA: TGTGCCAGCCAAGTTTACAATGAGCAGTTCTTC. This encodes CASQVYNEQFF.

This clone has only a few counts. The CDR3 sequence: CASSPRDLLYQPQHF. In DNA, the CDR3 is TGTGCCAGTAGTCCGCGGGATCTACTTTATCAGCCCCAGCATTTT. The gene calls are TRBV19 and TRBJ1-5; no reliable D call. The CDR3 runs 15 residues. Germline V gives CDR1 LNHDA, CDR2 SQIVND (reference sequence). V lost 5 bases and J 5 bases, leaving 16 bases between the germline ends.

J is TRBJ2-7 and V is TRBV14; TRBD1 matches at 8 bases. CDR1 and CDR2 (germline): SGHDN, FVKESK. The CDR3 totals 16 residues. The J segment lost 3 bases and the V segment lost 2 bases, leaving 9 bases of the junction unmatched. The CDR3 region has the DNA TGTGCCAGCAGCCAAACCGGGACAGGACCTTACTACGAGCAGTACTTC. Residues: CASSQTGTGPYYEQYF.

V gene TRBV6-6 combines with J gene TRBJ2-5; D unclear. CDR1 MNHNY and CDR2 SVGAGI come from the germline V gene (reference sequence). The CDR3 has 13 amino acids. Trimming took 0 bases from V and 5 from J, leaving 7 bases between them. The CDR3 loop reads CASSYSSSETQYF. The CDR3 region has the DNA TGTGCCAGCAGTTACTCGAGCAGTGAGACCCAGTACTTC.

CDR3 sequence reads: CATSRDPQQQETQYF. CDR3 sequence (DNA): TGTGCCACCAGCAGAGACCCGCAGCAACAAGAGACCCAGTACTTC. This chain uses TRBV15 with TRBJ2-5, with D hard to call. The CDR3 loop spans 15 amino acids. Germline values: CDR1 LNHNV, CDR2 YYDKDF (reference sequence). The ends were cut back, 0 bases at V and 2 bases at J, with 10 bases in the middle.

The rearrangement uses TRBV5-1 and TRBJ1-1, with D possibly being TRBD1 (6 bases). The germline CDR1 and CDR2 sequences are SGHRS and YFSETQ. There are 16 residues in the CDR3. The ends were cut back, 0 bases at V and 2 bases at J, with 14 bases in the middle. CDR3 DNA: TGCGCCAGCAGCTTGGCGGGAGGGGGGACCAACACTGAAGCTTTCTTT. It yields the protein CASSLAGGGTNTEAFF.

The DNA for the CDR3 is TGTGCCAGCAGCCCAAGGGGTACACTCAGGTGGGACCGCTACACCTTC. Protein product: CASSPRGTLRWDRYTF. J is TRBJ1-2 and V is TRBV7-9; the D gene is possibly TRBD1 (5 bases). Trimming removed 5 bases at V and 9 bases at J, with 25 bases between. The CDR3 covers 16 residues. The V gene's germline CDR1 is SEHNR and CDR2 FQNEAQ (reference sequence).

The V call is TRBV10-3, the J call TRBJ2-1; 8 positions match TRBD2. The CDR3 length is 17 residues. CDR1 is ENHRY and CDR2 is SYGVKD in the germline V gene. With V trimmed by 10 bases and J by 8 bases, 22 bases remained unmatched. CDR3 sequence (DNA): TGTGCCACCATCAGGGCGAGCGGGGGAGGGGCTATCGATGAGCAGTTCTTC. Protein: CATIRASGGGAIDEQFF.

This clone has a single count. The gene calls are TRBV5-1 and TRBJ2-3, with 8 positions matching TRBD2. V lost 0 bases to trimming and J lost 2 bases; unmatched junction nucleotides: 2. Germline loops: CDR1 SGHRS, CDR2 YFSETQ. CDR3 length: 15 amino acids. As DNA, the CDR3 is TGCGCCAGCAGCTTGGCGGGAGGGGCCACAGATACGCAGTATTTT. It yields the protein CASSLAGGATDTQYF. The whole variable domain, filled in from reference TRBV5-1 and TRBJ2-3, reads KAGVTQTPRYLIKTRGQQVTLSCSPISGHRSVSWYQQTPGQGLQFLFEYFSETQRNKGNFPGRFSGRQFSNSRSEMNVSTLELGDSALYLCASSLAGGATDTQYFGPGTRLTVL.

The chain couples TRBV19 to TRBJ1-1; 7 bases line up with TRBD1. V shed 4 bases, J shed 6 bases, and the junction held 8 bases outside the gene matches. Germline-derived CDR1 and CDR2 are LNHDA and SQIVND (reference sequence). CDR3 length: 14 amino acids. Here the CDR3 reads CASSTYRGISEAFF. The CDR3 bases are TGTGCCAGTAGTACCTACAGGGGCATCTCTGAAGCTTTCTTT.

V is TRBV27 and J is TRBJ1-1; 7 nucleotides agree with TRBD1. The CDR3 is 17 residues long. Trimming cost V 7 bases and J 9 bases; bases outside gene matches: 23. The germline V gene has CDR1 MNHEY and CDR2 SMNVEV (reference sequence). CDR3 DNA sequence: TGTGCCAGCAAAACTACAGGGGCAGGTAGGGTAGCGGTACAAGCTTTCTTT. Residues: CASKTTGAGRVAVQAFF.

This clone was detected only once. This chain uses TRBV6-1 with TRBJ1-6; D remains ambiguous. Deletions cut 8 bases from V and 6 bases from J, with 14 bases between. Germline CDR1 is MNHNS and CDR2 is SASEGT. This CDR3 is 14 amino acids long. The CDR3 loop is CASSPLGFNSPLHF. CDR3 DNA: TGTGCCAGCTCCCCTCTGGGATTTAATTCACCCCTCCACTTT.

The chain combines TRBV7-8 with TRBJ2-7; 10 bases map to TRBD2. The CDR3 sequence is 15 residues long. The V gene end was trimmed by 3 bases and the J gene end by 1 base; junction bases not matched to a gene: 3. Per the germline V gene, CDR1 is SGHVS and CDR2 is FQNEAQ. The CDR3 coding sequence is TGTGCCAGCAGCTTTGAGCGGGGGGGGTCCTACGAGCAGTACTTC. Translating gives CASSFERGGSYEQYF.

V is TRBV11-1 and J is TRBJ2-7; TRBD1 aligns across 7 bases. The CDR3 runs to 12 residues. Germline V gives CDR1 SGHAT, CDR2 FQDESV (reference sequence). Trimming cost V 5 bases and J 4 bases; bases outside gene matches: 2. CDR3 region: CASSGTVYEQYF. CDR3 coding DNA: TGTGCCAGCAGCGGGACAGTTTACGAGCAGTACTTC. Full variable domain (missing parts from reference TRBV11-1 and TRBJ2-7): EAEVAQSPRYKITEKSQAVAFWCDPISGHATLYWYRQILGQGPELLVQFQDESVVDDSQLPKDRFSAERLKGVDSTLKIQPAELGDSAMYLCASSGTVYEQYFGPGTRLTVT.

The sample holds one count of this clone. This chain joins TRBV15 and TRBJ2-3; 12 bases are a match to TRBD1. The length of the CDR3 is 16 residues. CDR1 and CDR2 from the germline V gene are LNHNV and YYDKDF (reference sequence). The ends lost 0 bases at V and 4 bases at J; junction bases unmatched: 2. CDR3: CATSREGTGGADTQYF. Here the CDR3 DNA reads TGTGCCACCAGCAGAGAAGGGACAGGGGGCGCAGATACGCAGTATTTT.

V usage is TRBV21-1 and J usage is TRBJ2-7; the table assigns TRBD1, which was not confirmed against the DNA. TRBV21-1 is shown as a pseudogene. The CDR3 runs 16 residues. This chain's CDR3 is CATPGQGLPQSYEQYF. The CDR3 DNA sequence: TGTGCCACTCCGGGACAGGGGCTGCCCCAGTCCTACGAGCAGTACTTC.

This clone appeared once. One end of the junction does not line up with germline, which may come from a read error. This CDR3 reads CASYRATEAFF. As DNA, the CDR3 is TGCGCCTCTTATAGGGCCACTGAAGCTTTCTTT. The V gene is TRBV6-5, the J gene TRBJ1-1; D is uncertain. CDR3 length: 11 amino acids. From germline, CDR1 is MNHEY and CDR2 SVGAGI.

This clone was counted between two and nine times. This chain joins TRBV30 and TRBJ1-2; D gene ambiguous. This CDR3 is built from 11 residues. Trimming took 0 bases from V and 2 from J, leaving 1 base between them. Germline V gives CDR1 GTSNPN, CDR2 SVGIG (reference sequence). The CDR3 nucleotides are TGTGCCTGGAGTGTAAACTATGGCTACACCTTC. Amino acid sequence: CAWSVNYGYTF.

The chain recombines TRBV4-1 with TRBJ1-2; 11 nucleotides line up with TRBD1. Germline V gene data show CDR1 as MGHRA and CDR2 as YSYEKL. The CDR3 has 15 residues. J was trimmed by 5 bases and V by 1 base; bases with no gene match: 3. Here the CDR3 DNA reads TGCGCCAGCAGCCAAGGGGACAGGGGGTTTTATGGCTACACCTTC. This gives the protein CASSQGDRGFYGYTF.

The CDR3 DNA follows: TGTGCCAGCCTAGAAAGGTGGGATTCACCCCTCCACTTT. Translated: CASLERWDSPLHF. The genes are TRBV28 and TRBJ1-6, with no clear D. Per germline, CDR1 MDHEN and CDR2 SYDVKM. V was trimmed by 8 bases and J by 8 bases, leaving 13 bases between them. This CDR3 spans 13 amino acids.

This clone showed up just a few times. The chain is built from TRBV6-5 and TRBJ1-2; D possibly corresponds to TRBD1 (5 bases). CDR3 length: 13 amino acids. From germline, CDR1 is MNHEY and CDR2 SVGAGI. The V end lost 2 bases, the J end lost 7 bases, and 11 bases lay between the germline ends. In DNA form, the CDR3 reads TGTGCCAGCAGTTACGGGGCGGTTCGTGGCTACACCTTC. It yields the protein CASSYGAVRGYTF.

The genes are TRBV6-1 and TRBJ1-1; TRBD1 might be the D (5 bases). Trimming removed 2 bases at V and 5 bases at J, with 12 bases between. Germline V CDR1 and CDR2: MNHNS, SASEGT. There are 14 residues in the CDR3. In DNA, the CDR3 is TGTGCCAGCAGTGAAACGGGCAGGGTGACTGAAGCTTTCTTT. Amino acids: CASSETGRVTEAFF.

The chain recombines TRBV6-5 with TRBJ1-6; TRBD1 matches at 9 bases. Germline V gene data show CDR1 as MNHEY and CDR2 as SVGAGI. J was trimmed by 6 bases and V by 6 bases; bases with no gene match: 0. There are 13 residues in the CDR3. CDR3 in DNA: TGTGCCAGCAGGGGACAGGGTAATTCACCCCTCCACTTT. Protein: CASRGQGNSPLHF.

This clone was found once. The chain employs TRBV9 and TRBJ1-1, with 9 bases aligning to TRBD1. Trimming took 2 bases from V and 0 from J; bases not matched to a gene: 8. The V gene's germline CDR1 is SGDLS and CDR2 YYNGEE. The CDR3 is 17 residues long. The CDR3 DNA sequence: TGTGCCAGCAGCGTGGTCACCGGGACAGGGATGAACACTGAAGCTTTCTTT. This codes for CASSVVTGTGMNTEAFF.

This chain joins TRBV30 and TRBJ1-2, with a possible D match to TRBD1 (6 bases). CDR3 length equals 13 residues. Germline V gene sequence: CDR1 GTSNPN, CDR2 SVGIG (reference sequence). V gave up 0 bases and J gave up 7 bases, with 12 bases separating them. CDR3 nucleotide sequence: TGTGCCTGGAGTGTACGGCAGGGGTTTGGCTACACCTTC. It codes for CAWSVRQGFGYTF.